Listed below are T cell receptor beta chains from one sample, sequenced in a study of blood T cells in healthy people across ages. One entry per CDR3 protein, called by TCRdb with MiXCR from the 5' RACE reads. The data show some 700,000 distinct CDR3 sequences, more than 40% seen once. Sample: blood. The origin of the receptors is a woman aged 55-69 years in good health. Both conserved end residues are part of each CDR3. D genes are given only for firm matches. The size field is filled for only some rows; it gives once, few, many or a size class.

TRBD1	TRBJ2-7	-	TRBV4-3	TGCGCCAGCAGCCAAGGTAGACAGGGGGACTACGAGCAGTACTTC	CASSQGRQGDYEQYF
-	TRBJ2-5	-	TRBV5-8	TGTGCCAGCGGAATACAGGGTTGGCAAGAGACCCAGTACTTC	CASGIQGWQETQYF
-	TRBJ2-7	-	TRBV7-9	TGTGCCAGCAGCGTCCCAGGACTCACTGGGCAGTACTTC	CASSVPGLTGQYF
TRBD2	TRBJ2-5	-	TRBV7-2	TGTGCCAGCAGCTTAGATGTCGGGAGGGTTCGAGAGCAGTACTTC	CASSLDVGRVREQYF
TRBD1	TRBJ1-4	-	TRBV5-1	TGCGCCAGCAGCCGCGGGACAGAAACAACTAATGAAAAACTGTTTTTT	CASSRGTETTNEKLFF
TRBD2	TRBJ2-5	few	TRBV20-1	TGCAGTGCACCCGGACTAGCGGGGGGCAGGTGGGAGACCCAGTACTTC	CSAPGLAGGRWETQYF
TRBD2	TRBJ2-3	-	TRBV6-5	TGTGCCAGCAGTACTCTCCTAGCGGGAGGGCCGCATACGCAGTATTTT	CASSTLLAGGPHTQYF
TRBD2	TRBJ2-3	few	TRBV10-1	TGCGCCAGCAGCCAACCCTTGGCGGGAGTAGATACGCAGTATTTT	CASSQPLAGVDTQYF
-	TRBJ2-5	many	TRBV7-2	TGTGCCAGCAGCTGGGCGGGGACACAAGAGACCCAGTACTTC	CASSWAGTQETQYF
-	TRBJ2-1	few	TRBV7-7	TGTGCTAGCAGCCTAACGGGGGGCGCAGGTAACTACAATGAGCAGTTCTTC	CASSLTGGAGNYNEQFF
TRBD2	TRBJ2-7	few	TRBV20-1	TGCAGTGCTAGTGGGACTAGCGGATACAATGAGCAGTACTTC	CSASGTSGYNEQYF
TRBD2	TRBJ2-1	-	TRBV6-2/TRBV6-3	TGTGCCAGCATGGGACTAGATCCCTACAATGAGCAGTTCTTC	CASMGLDPYNEQFF
TRBD1	TRBJ2-5	once	TRBV20-1	TGCAGTGCTAGTCCAGGGGGAGAGACCCAGTACTTC	CSASPGGETQYF
-	TRBJ2-7	many	TRBV28	TGTGCCAGCAGTTTAACCACAAGTACCTACGAGCAGTACTTC	CASSLTTSTYEQYF
-	TRBJ1-5	-	TRBV21-1	TGTGCCAGTTGGCTGGGACAGGGGGCTAGGGGCAATCAGCCCCAGCATTTT	CASWLGQGARGNQPQHF
TRBD1	TRBJ1-1	few	TRBV10-3	TGTGCCATCAGTCGCTCAGGGGGGGACGCTTTCTTT	CAISRSGGDAFF
-	TRBJ1-2	few	TRBV20-1	TGCAGCGGGGACTCCTGGGACTATGGCTACACCTTC	CSGDSWDYGYTF
TRBD2	TRBJ2-1	-	TRBV3-1	TGTGCCAGCGGATCCGTCCCGGCGGGAGCTGACGGTAATGAGCAGTTCTTC	CASGSVPAGADGNEQFF
-	TRBJ2-7	once	TRBV20-1	TGCAGTGCTAGAGAAAGGTCCGGGTTCTACGAGCAGTACTTC	CSARERSGFYEQYF
TRBD2	TRBJ2-3	many	TRBV4-2	TGTGCCAGCAGCCAAGCTCTTAATAGCGGGAACGCAGATACGCAGTATTTT	CASSQALNSGNADTQYF
-	TRBJ2-1	-	TRBV28	TGTGCCAGCAGTCCCCCTCGTATAGTCAAACTCTACAATGAGCAGTTCTTC	CASSPPRIVKLYNEQFF
-	TRBJ2-7	many	TRBV29-1	TGCAGCGTTGGGCGGGGGCCGAGTGGGGTCTACGAGCAGTACTTC	CSVGRGPSGVYEQYF
-	TRBJ1-5	few	TRBV11-2	TGTGCCAGCAGCTTAGAGGGAAGGCTCAATCAGCCCCAGCATTTT	CASSLEGRLNQPQHF
-	TRBJ1-1	few	TRBV6-6	TGTGCCAGCAGTTTAGAAAGGACTGAAGCTTTCTTT	CASSLERTEAFF
-	TRBJ2-7	many	TRBV5-6	TGTGCCAGCAGCCGTTTAAACGTCTACGAGCAGTACTTC	CASSRLNVYEQYF
-	TRBJ2-3	-	TRBV11-3	TGTGCCAGCAGCATGGACTCGACTAGCACAGATACGCAGTATTTT	CASSMDSTSTDTQYF
TRBD2	TRBJ2-7	many	TRBV11-2	TGTGCCAGCAGCTCGTTTAGCGGGAGGGCCGGCTACGAGCAGTACTTC	CASSSFSGRAGYEQYF
-	TRBJ1-6	few	TRBV7-2	TGTGCCAGCAGCGAACTAGGTGTTTCACCCCTCCACTTT	CASSELGVSPLHF
-	TRBJ2-5	many	TRBV10-3	TGTGCCATCAGGCAAAACAGGGACCAAGAGACCCAGTACTTC	CAIRQNRDQETQYF
-	TRBJ2-6	many	TRBV2	TGTGCCAGCAGCGGGAGTTCTGGGGCCAACGTCCTGACTTTC	CASSGSSGANVLTF
-	TRBJ1-5	few	TRBV5-6	TGTGCCAGCAGCTCCCAAGGGACTCAGCCCCAGCATTTT	CASSSQGTQPQHF
-	TRBJ1-2	-	TRBV12-5	TGTGCTAGTGGTGGACAGATATTGGGTGGCTACACCTTC	CASGGQILGGYTF
-	TRBJ2-7	-	TRBV28	TGTGCCAGCAGACCTGATTTCTCCTACAATGAGCAGTACTTC	CASRPDFSYNEQYF
-	TRBJ1-1	-	TRBV20-1	TGCAGTGCTAGACTGACGGAGAACACTGAAGCTTTCTTT	CSARLTENTEAFF
-	TRBJ2-1	few	TRBV5-1	TGCGCCAGCAGCTTGCGGCAGGGCCTGGGTAGCGGTAGTTCCTACAATGAGCAGTTCTTC	CASSLRQGLGSGSSYNEQFF
-	TRBJ1-1	-	TRBV27	TGTGCCAGCATCGCCGGGGCCGGGACTGAAGCTTTCTTT	CASIAGAGTEAFF
-	TRBJ2-3	-	TRBV2	TGTGCCAGCAGATTGGGCGTCACAGATACGCAGTATTTT	CASRLGVTDTQYF
-	TRBJ1-5	-	TRBV12-3/TRBV12-4	TGTGCCAGCAGCTCTGCATATGGGGATCAGCCCCAGCATTTT	CASSSAYGDQPQHF
-	TRBJ2-6	-	TRBV6-6	TGTGCCAGCACCGGACAGCCCTCTGGGGCCAACGTCCTGACTTTC	CASTGQPSGANVLTF
-	TRBJ2-7	-	TRBV27	TGTGCCAGCAGTTTATCGCTGGCGCAGCTGGACCAAAGAGGGGACGAGCAGTACTTC	CASSLSLAQLDQRGDEQYF
TRBD2	TRBJ2-7	-	TRBV7-9	TGTGCCAGCTGCTTAGGGGCGGGAGCCTACGAGCAGTACTTC	CASCLGAGAYEQYF
TRBD2	TRBJ2-1	many	TRBV9	TGTGCCAGCAGCTCCCGACTAGCGGGAATCGACAATGAGCAGTTCTTC	CASSSRLAGIDNEQFF